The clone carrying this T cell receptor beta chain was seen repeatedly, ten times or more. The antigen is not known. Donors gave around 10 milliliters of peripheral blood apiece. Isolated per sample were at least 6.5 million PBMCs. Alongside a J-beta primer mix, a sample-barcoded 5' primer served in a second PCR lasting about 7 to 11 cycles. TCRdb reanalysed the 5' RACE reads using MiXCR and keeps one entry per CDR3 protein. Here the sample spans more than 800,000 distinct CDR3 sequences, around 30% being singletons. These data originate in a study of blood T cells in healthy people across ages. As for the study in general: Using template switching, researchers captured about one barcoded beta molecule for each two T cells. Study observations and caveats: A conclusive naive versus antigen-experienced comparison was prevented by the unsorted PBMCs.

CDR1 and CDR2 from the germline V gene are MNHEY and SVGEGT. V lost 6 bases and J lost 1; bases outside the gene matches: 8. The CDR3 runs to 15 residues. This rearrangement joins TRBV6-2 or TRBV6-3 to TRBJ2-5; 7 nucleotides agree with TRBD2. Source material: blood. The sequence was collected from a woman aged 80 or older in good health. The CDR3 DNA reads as TGTGCCAGCAGCCCCCTCCTAGCGGTCCAAGAGACCCAGTACTTC. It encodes CASSPLLAVQETQYF.